This entry lists 12 T cell receptor beta chains sequenced from one sample in a study of CD8 T cells in Susac syndrome (dated by TCRdb to the late 2010s). Library construction relied on the immunoSEQ multiplex PCR assay. RNA was extracted using the RNeasy kit, and about 0.45 to 1 microgram was reverse transcribed with random hexamers. TCRdb passed the public sequencing reads through fastp at Q25 and MiXCR, retaining productive beta sequences. When rows share a CDR3 protein, they turn into one entry using the most common DNA and genes. The sample table lists 130,000 to 150,000 distinct CDR3 sequences, roughly 94% of them with a count of one. The ten largest clones add up to 0.065% to 0.1% of the sample. Sequences were obtained from CD4+ T cells from PBMCs. These receptor sequences come from a human donor in good health.

This clonotype was observed a single time. This sequence joins TRBV5-1 and TRBJ2-1; 14 bases agree with TRBD2. CDR3 length: 17 residues. Trimming took 1 base from V and 7 from J; bases not matched to a gene: 7. Germline CDR1 SGHRS, CDR2 YFSETQ. The CDR3 DNA is TGCGCCAGCAGCTTGAGGGGGACTAGCGGGAGTGGGAATGAGCAGTTCTTC. Translating it yields CASSLRGTSGSGNEQFF.

This clonotype appeared a few times. This chain links TRBV5-1 with TRBJ2-7; D perhaps matches TRBD1 (6 bases). CDR1 and CDR2 from the germline V gene are SGHRS and YFSETQ. V was cut by 6 bases and J by 9 bases, with 22 bases left in between. There are 14 residues in the CDR3. CDR3 sequence reads: CASTPDSDSIRQYF. The CDR3 region has the DNA TGCGCCAGCACCCCCGATTCGGACAGCATAAGGCAGTACTTC.

J is TRBJ2-7 and V is TRBV5-1, with 9 bases fitting TRBD2. The CDR3 has 14 residues. V was pared by 2 bases and J by 3 bases, with 3 bases of the junction left unmatched. The germline V gene has CDR1 SGHRS and CDR2 YFSETQ. Written as DNA, the CDR3 is TGCGCCAGCAGCTTTAGCGGGAGTGGCTACGAGCAGTACTTC. Translated, it gives CASSFSGSGYEQYF.

V is TRBV3-1 and J is TRBJ1-2; tentative D call: TRBD1 (6 bases). The CDR3 is made up of 13 amino acids. The germline CDR1 and CDR2 sequences are LGHDT and YNNKEL (reference sequence). Trimming pared 4 bases from V and 9 bases from J, leaving 15 bases between. The CDR3 coding sequence is TGTGCCAGCAGCCGCCGGGACACTGGTAGCTACACCTTC. Translated: CASSRRDTGSYTF.

The chain joins TRBV19 to TRBJ2-7; 14 bases fit TRBD2. This CDR3 region has 15 residues. The ends lost 5 bases at V and 6 bases at J; junction bases unmatched: 6. Germline V gives CDR1 LNHDA, CDR2 SQIVND (reference sequence). CDR3 region: CASSPRTSGRIEQYF. The DNA for the CDR3 is TGTGCCAGTAGTCCCCGGACTAGCGGGAGGATCGAGCAGTACTTC.

The chain combines TRBV4-1 with TRBJ2-5, with 8 bases matching TRBD1. CDR1 is MGHRA and CDR2 is YSYEKL in the germline V gene. Unmatched junction bases numbered 8, after V lost 1 base and J lost 4 bases. The CDR3 consists of 16 residues. The CDR3 spells CASSQVDRAWVETQYF. The CDR3 region has the DNA TGCGCCAGCAGCCAAGTGGACAGGGCATGGGTAGAGACCCAGTACTTC.

The V and J genes are TRBV7-2 and TRBJ2-7; tentatively, D is TRBD1 or TRBD2 (5 bases each). Germline CDR1 SGHTA, CDR2 FQGNSA. The CDR3 extends over 14 amino acids. V lost 1 base, J lost 3 bases, and 10 bases lay in between. CDR3 bases: TGTGCCAGCAGCTTAGAGCCAGGGAGCTACGAGCAGTACTTC. The encoded protein is CASSLEPGSYEQYF.

The chain joins TRBV3-1 to TRBJ2-1; D not resolved. V lost 2 bases, J lost 8 bases, and 7 bases lay in between. The CDR3 has 12 amino acids. CDR1 and CDR2 from the germline V gene are LGHDT and YNNKEL (reference sequence). The CDR3 coding sequence is TGTGCCAGCAGCCAATTTGGAGATGAGCAGTTCTTC. This encodes CASSQFGDEQFF.

The gene calls are TRBV9 and TRBJ2-2; no reliable D call. This CDR3 region has 14 residues. The V gene's germline CDR1 is SGDLS and CDR2 YYNGEE. V was shortened by 3 bases and J by 8 bases, with 14 bases between the two germline ends. As DNA, the CDR3 is TGTGCCAGCAGCGCTCGGCCCATGCGGGGGGAGCTGTTTTTT. This encodes CASSARPMRGELFF. The full variable domain, completed using reference TRBV9 and TRBJ2-2, is DSGVTQTPKHLITATGQRVTLRCSPRSGDLSVYWYQQSLDQGLQFLIQYYNGEERAKGNILERFSAQQFPDLHSELNLSSLELGDSALYFCASSARPMRGELFFGEGSRLTVL.

The rearrangement uses TRBV5-6 and TRBJ1-1, with D possibly being TRBD1 (5 bases). In germline, CDR1 is SGHDT, CDR2 YYEEEE. The V end lost 7 bases, the J end lost 1 base, and 14 bases lay between the germline ends. CDR3 length: 14 residues. The CDR3 DNA reads TGTGCCAGCGTGGAGGGACTGGGGAACACTGAAGCTTTCTTT. As protein: CASVEGLGNTEAFF.

A word on this clonotype: A junction end diverges from the germline sequence, so it may reflect a read error. The DNA for the CDR3 is TGTGCCATCAGTGCGGGACAGGGGAACATTGAAGCTTTCTTT. It encodes CAISAGQGNIEAFF. This chain connects TRBV10-3 to TRBJ1-1, with 10 bases fitting TRBD1. Germline CDR1 ENHRY, CDR2 SYGVKD. The CDR3 has 14 residues.

The sample holds one count of this clonotype. The chain employs TRBV20-1 and TRBJ2-1; 9 nucleotides agree with TRBD2. The CDR3 consists of 14 residues. Germline CDR1 and CDR2: DFQATT and SNEGSKA (reference sequence). The trim removed 5 bases at V and 3 bases at J, leaving 5 bases unmatched. The CDR3 spells CSAQVAGDYNEQFF. CDR3 bases: TGCAGTGCTCAAGTAGCGGGGGACTACAATGAGCAGTTCTTC.